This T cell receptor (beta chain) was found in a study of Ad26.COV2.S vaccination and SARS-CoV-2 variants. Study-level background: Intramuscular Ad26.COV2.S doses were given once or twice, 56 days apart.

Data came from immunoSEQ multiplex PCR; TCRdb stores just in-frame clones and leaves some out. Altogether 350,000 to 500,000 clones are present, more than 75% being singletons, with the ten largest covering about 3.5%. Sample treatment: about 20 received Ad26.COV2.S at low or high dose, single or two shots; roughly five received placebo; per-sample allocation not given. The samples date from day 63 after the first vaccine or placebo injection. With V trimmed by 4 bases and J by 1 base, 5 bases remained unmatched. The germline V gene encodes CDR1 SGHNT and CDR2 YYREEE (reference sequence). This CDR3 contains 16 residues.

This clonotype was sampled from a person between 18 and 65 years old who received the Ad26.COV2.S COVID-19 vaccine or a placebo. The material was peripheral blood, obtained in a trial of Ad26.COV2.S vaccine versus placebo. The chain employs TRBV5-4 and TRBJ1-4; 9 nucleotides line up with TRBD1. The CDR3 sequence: CASSGPGQGTNEKLFF. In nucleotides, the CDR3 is TGTGCCAGCAGCGGCCCGGGACAGGGAACTAATGAAAAACTGTTTTTT.